This TCR beta chain was observed in a study of blood T cell repertoires in COVID-19. The wider study: The United States, Italy and Spain were the sources of the acute and convalescent COVID-19 samples. PBMCs, B-cell-depleted T cells, or T cells provided the cDNA or gDNA that made up the material.

Germline loops: CDR1 SQVTM, CDR2 ANQGSEA. The CDR3 consists of 13 residues. V was shortened by 4 bases and J by 6 bases, with 12 bases between the two germline ends. Original processing notes: Researchers report that nucleated cell counts were estimated from reference gene primer amplification. The data were produced by immunoSEQ multiplex PCR, yet TCRdb's version contains in-frame clones alone and is incomplete. That table gives V, J and clone size, and the DNA gave D and trimming. The sample lists roughly 320,000 clones, 85% to 90% seen once, with over 1% in the top ten. V and J are TRBV29-1 and TRBJ2-2; tentatively, D is TRBD1 (5 bases). The TCR originated in a man between 65 and 85 years old with acute or convalescent COVID-19. Sequences were obtained from peripheral blood. The CDR3 region has the DNA TGCAGCGTTGGGCAGGGTGGGGCCGGGGAGCTGTTTTTT. This sequence encodes CSVGQGGAGELFF.